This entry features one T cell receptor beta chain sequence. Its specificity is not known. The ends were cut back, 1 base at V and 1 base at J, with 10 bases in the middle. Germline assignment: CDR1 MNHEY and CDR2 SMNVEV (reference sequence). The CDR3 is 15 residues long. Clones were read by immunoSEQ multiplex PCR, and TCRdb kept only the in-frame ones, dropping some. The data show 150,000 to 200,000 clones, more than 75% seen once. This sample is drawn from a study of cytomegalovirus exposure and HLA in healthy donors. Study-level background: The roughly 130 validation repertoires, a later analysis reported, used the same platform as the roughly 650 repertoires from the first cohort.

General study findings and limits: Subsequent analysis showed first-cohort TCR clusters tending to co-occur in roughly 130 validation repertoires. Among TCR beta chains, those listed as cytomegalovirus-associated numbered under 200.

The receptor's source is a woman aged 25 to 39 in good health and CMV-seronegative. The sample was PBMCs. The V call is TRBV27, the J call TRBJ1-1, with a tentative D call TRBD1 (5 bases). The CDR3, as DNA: TGTGCCAGCAGTTTATGGGGGGTTGCGAACACTGAAGCTTTCTTT. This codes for CASSLWGVANTEAFF.